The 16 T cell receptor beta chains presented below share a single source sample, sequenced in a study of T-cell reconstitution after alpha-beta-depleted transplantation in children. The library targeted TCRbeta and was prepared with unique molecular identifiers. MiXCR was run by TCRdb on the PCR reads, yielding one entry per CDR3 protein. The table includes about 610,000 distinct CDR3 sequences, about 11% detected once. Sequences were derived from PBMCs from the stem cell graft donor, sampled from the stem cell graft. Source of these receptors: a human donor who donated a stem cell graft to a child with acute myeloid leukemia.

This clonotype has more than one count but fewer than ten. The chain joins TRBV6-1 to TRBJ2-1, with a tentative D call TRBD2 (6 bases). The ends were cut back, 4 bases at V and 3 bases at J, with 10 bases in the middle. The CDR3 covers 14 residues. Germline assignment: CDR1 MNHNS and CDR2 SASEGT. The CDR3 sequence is CASSGEAYYNEQFF. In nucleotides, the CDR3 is TGTGCCAGCAGTGGGGAGGCCTACTACAATGAGCAGTTCTTC.

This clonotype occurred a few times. This chain's CDR3 is CASSPLGGAKNRAFF. The CDR3 region has the DNA TGTGCCAGCAGTCCCCTGGGGGGGGCCAAGAATCGAGCTTTCTTT. The chain recombines TRBV7-2 with TRBJ1-1; D is perhaps TRBD1 (6 bases). This CDR3 has 15 amino acids. From germline, CDR1 is SGHTA and CDR2 FQGNSA. V lost 6 bases and J lost 10, with 24 bases in between.

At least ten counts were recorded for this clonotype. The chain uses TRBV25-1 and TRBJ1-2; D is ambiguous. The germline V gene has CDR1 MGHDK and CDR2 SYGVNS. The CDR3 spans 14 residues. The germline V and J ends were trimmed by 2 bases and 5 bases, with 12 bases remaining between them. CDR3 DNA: TGTGCCAGCAGTGAAAGACGCCGAGGGTATGGCTACACCTTC. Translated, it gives CASSERRRGYGYTF.

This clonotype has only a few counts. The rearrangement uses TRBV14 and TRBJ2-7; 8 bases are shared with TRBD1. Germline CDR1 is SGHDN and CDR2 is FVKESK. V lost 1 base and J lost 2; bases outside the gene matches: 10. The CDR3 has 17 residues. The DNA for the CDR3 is TGTGCCAGCAGCCAAGGGGGCCGGACAGGGTTGCCCTACGAGCAGTACTTC. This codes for CASSQGGRTGLPYEQYF.

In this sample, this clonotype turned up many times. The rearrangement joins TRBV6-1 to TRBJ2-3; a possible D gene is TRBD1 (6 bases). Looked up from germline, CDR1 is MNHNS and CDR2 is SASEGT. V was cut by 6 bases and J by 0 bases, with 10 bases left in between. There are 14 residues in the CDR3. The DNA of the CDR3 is TGTGCCAGCAGCCAGGACAGTAGCACAGATACGCAGTATTTT. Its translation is CASSQDSSTDTQYF.

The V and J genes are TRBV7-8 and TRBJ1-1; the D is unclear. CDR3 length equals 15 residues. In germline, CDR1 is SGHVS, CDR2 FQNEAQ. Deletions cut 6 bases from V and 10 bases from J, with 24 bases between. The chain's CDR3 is CASSPQVGTESRAFF. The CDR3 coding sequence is TGTGCCAGCAGTCCTCAAGTAGGAACCGAGAGTAGAGCTTTCTTT.

The CDR3 DNA sequence: TGCAGTGCTAGAGATCAGACAGGGAGGACTGAAGCTTTCTTT. Translated, it gives CSARDQTGRTEAFF. The rearrangement joins TRBV20-1 to TRBJ1-1; 7 nucleotides align to TRBD1. Germline CDR1 DFQATT, CDR2 SNEGSKA (reference sequence). V trimming: 0 bases; J trimming: 5 bases; junction bases outside the gene matches: 6. The length of the CDR3 is 14 residues.

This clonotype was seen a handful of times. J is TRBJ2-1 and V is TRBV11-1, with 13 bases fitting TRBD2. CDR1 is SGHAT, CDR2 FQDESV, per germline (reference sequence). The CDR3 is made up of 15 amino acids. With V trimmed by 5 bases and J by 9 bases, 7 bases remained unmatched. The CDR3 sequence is CASSHGLAGVIEQFF. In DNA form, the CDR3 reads TGTGCCAGCAGCCACGGACTAGCGGGAGTAATTGAGCAGTTCTTC. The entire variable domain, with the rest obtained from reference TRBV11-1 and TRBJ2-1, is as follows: EAEVAQSPRYKITEKSQAVAFWCDPISGHATLYWYRQILGQGPELLVQFQDESVVDDSQLPKDRFSAERLKGVDSTLKIQPAELGDSAMYLCASSHGLAGVIEQFFGPGTRLTVL.

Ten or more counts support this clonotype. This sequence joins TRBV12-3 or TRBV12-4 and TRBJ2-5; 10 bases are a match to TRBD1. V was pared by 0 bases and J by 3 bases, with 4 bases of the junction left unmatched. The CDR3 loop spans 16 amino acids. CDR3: CASSLADRGMEETQYF. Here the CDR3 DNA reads TGTGCCAGCAGTTTAGCGGACAGGGGGATGGAAGAGACCCAGTACTTC.

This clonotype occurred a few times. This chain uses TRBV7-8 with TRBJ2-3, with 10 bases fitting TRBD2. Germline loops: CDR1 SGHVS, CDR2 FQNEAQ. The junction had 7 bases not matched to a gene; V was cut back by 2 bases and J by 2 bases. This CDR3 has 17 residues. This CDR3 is CASSLRVAGGYTDTQYF. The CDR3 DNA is TGTGCCAGCAGCTTACGGGTAGCGGGAGGCTACACAGATACGCAGTATTTT.

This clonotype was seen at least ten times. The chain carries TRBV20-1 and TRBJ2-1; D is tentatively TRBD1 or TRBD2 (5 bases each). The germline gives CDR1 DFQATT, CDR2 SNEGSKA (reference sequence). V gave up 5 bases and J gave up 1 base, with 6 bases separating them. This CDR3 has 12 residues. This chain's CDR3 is CSAEGSYNEQFF. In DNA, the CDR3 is TGCAGTGCTGAGGGGTCCTACAATGAGCAGTTCTTC.

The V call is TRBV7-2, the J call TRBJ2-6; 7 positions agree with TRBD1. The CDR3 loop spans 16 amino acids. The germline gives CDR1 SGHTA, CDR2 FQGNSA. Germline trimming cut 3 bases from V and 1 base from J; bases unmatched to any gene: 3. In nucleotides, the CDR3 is TGTGCCAGCAGCTTCGCAGGGGGATCTGGGGCCAACGTCCTGACTTTC. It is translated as CASSFAGGSGANVLTF.

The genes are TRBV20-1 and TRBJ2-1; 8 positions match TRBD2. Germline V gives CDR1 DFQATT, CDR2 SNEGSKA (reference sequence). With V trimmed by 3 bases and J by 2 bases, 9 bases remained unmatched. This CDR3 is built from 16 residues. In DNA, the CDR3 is TGCAGTGCTAGTAGTCTAGCGGGTATCGCCTACAATGAGCAGTTCTTC. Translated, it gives CSASSLAGIAYNEQFF.

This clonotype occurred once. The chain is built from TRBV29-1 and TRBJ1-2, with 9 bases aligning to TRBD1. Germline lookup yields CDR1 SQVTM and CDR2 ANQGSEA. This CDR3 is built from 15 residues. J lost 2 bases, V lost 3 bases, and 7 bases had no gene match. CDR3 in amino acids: CSVEGNRGPNYGYTF. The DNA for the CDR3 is TGCAGCGTTGAGGGAAACAGGGGGCCCAACTATGGCTACACCTTC.

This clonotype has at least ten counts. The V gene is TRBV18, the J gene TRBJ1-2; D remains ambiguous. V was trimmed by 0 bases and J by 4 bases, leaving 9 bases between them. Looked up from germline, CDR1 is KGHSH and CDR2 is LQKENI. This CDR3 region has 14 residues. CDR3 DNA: TGTGCCAGCTCACCACCTCTGGGCGGCTATGGCTACACCTTC. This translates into CASSPPLGGYGYTF. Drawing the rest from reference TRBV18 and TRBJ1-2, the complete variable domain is NAGVMQNPRHLVRRRGQEARLRCSPMKGHSHVYWYRQLPEEGLKFMVYLQKENIIDESGMPKERFSAEFPKEGPSILRIQQVVRGDSAAYFCASSPPLGGYGYTFGSGTRLTVV.

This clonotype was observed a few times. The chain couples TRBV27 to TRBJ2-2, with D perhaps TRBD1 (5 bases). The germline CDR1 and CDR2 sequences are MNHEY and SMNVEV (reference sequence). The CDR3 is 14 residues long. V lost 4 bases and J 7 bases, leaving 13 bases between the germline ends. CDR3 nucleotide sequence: TGTGCCAGCAGTTCCCAGGGCCGAGACGGGGAGCTGTTTTTT. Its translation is CASSSQGRDGELFF.